Listed below are T cell receptor beta chains from one sample, sequenced in a study of cytomegalovirus exposure and HLA in healthy donors. TCRdb's copy holds only in-frame clones and misses some; the assay was immunoSEQ multiplex PCR. The sample includes 200,000 or so clones, roughly 77% of them seen just once. The specimen was PBMCs. These receptors were collected from a male donor in good health and CMV-seropositive. Each CDR3 is given with its conserved first and last residue. The D gene is left open where the match is weak. Expanded clones get a size class; other rows say once, few or many, or leave the size out.

TGTGCCAGCAGTGAAGGGACAGGGGGTAAAGATACGCAGTATTTT CASSEGTGGKDTQYF TRBD1 TRBJ2-3 . TRBV6-1
TGTGCCAGCAGCCTCTCCGGGGGTAGCAATCAGCCCCAGCATTTT CASSLSGGSNQPQHF . TRBJ1-5 . TRBV28
TGCAGTGCACTAAGGCAAGAGACCCAGTACTTC CSALRQETQYF . TRBJ2-5 few TRBV20-1
TGTGCCACCTGGACACACTATAGCAATCAGCCCCAGCATTTT CATWTHYSNQPQHF . TRBJ1-5 . TRBV6-1
TGTGCCAGCTTCGATAGGGGGTCAGAGCAGTACTTC CASFDRGSEQYF . TRBJ2-7 . TRBV18
TGTGCCAGCGGGTTGACAGGGAACACCGGGGAGCTGTTTTTT CASGLTGNTGELFF . TRBJ2-2 . TRBV7-2
TGCGCCAGCAGCCCTCAGGGTATTGATCAGCCCCAGCATTTT CASSPQGIDQPQHF . TRBJ1-5 . TRBV5-1
TGTGCCTGGAGTTCCCCGGGACAAGTACGTGAAAAACTGTTTTTT CAWSSPGQVREKLFF . TRBJ1-4 . TRBV30
TGTGCCAGCAGTTACTCTCTAGCGGGAGCCTACAATGAGCAGTTCTTC CASSYSLAGAYNEQFF TRBD2 TRBJ2-1 . TRBV6-5
TGTGCCAGCAAGGCGGGGCGGAATTCACCCCTCCACTTT CASKAGRNSPLHF . TRBJ1-6 . TRBV6-5
TGTGCCAGCAGTCAAGGACAGGGATACAATCAGCCCCAGCATTTT CASSQGQGYNQPQHF TRBD1 TRBJ1-5 . TRBV6-5
TGCAGCGTCTCAAGACAGCTTGGGGGGACTAACTATGGCTACACCTTC CSVSRQLGGTNYGYTF . TRBJ1-2 . TRBV29-1
TGTGCCAGCTCACCGTCGGTAAGCTCCTACAATGAGCAGTTCTTC CASSPSVSSYNEQFF . TRBJ2-1 once TRBV18
TGTGCCAGCAGCTTAGAAACCGGGACTAGCGGGATCAGTACGTCTACGCAGTATTTT CASSLETGTSGISTSTQYF TRBD2 TRBJ2-3 . TRBV11-3
TGTGCCAGCAGCCTCCGGGGGGTGAACACCGGGGAGCTGTTTTTT CASSLRGVNTGELFF TRBD2 TRBJ2-2 . TRBV25-1
TGTGCCAGCAGTTACTCGAGGGGAGGGGTGGATGAAAAACTGTTTTTT CASSYSRGGVDEKLFF . TRBJ1-4 . TRBV6-6
TGCGCCAGCAGCCCGACAGGTCAAAAACTGTTTTTT CASSPTGQKLFF . TRBJ1-4 few TRBV4-3
TGTGCCAGTAGTACCAGGGGGCAGGATATGGTTGGCTACACCTTC CASSTRGQDMVGYTF TRBD1 TRBJ1-2 once TRBV19
TGTGCCAGCAGCGATGGGGCGGGATCCCCCTACGAGCAGTACTTC CASSDGAGSPYEQYF . TRBJ2-7 . TRBV9
TGTGCCAGCAGCATAAGGCTAGCGGGCACCGGGGAGCTGTTTTTT CASSIRLAGTGELFF TRBD2 TRBJ2-2 few TRBV7-9
TGTGCCAGCAGTTACTCGTGGCCCAGGGGGCATGAGCAGTACTTC CASSYSWPRGHEQYF TRBD1 TRBJ2-7 . TRBV6-5
TGTGCCATCAGGCCAGGGGGCCTGAACACTGAAGCTTTCTTT CAIRPGGLNTEAFF TRBD1 TRBJ1-1 once TRBV10-3
TGTGCCAGCAGTTACACCTACAGAGATTCCCCCCTCCACTTT CASSYTYRDSPLHF . TRBJ1-6 . TRBV6-6
TGCGCCAGCAGCCGGCCGCTGGTCGGGAGACCCTACAATGAGCAGTTCTTC CASSRPLVGRPYNEQFF . TRBJ2-1 . TRBV4-1
TGCGCCAGCAGCCAAGAAGAGCTGGCAGGGGAGACCCAGTACTTC CASSQEELAGETQYF . TRBJ2-5 once TRBV4-3
TGTGCCAGCAGATCGAATAGCGGGGGGGGGTCCTACGAGCAGTACTTC CASRSNSGGGSYEQYF TRBD2 TRBJ2-7 . TRBV6-6
TGCGCCAGCAGTTTTATTGGCTCAAACTATGGCTACACCTTC CASSFIGSNYGYTF . TRBJ1-2 . TRBV5-1